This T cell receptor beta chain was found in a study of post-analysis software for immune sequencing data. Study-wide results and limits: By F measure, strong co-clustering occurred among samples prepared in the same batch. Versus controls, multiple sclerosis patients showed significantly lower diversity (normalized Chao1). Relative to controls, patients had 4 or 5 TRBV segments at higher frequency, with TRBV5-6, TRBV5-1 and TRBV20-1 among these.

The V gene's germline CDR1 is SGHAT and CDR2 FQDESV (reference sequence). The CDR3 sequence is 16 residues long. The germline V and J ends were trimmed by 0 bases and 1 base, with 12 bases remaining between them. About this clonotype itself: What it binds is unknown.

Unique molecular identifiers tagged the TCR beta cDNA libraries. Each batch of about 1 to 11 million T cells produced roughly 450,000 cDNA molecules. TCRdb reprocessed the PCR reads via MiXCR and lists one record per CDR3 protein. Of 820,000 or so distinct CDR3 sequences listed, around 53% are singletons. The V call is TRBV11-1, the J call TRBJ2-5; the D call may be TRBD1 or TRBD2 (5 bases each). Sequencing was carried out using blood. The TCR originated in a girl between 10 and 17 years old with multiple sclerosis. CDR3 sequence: CASSLAGPRPQETQYF. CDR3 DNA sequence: TGTGCCAGCAGCTTAGCGGGACCTAGACCCCAAGAGACCCAGTACTTC.